This T cell receptor beta chain was sequenced during a study of blood T cell repertoires in COVID-19 (dated by TCRdb to about 2020). Regarding the complete study: The collaborator samples originated in the United States, Italy and Spain and spanned the acute and convalescent phases of COVID-19. The samples were drawn from the first 160 participants of the ongoing ImmuneRACE study and from some 1,300 subjects provided by 6 global collaborators. Deeply sampled blood TCRbeta repertoires from subjects exposed to, actively infected with, or recovered from COVID-19 were included in the dataset. The repertoires were released in a freely available public database intended as a resource for research on the immune response to SARS-CoV-2. The prospective study material was composed of cDNA or gDNA derived from T cells, B-cell-depleted T cells, or PBMCs. Where available, HLA class I and class II types were taken from metadata supplied by the sample provider and were not determined by assay-based typing. Nearly every sample came with metadata listing a de-identified subject ID, COVID-19 status, age in years and sex.

CDR1 and CDR2, looked up from the germline V gene, are SGHRS and YFSETQ. Trimming takes 2 bases from V and 8 bases from J, and the germline ends sit 13 bases apart. The CDR3 runs 13 residues from the cysteine to the phenylalanine. The retained sequence is limited to the CDR3, 39 bases, with the frame set at the first base. The immunoSEQ Assay, a bias-controlled multiplex PCR, was used to amplify TCRbeta CDR3 regions from genomic DNA. The study's own analysis went as follows. The number of nucleated cells in each sample was estimated by amplification of reference gene primers within the assay. Sequence reads were collapsed and filtered to measure the absolute abundance of every unique TCRbeta CDR3 rearrangement. For each sample, productive Simpson clonality was calculated by taking the square root of Simpson's diversity index across productive rearrangements. TCRdb's version of the immuneACCESS table is confined to in-frame rearrangements and falls short of the full clone set. An unresolved V gene accounts for under half of the shortfall where checked; the remainder is of unknown origin. V and J calls and clone size are given by that table; D and trimming were obtained from the DNA. This sample comprises roughly 200,000 clones, over 70% of them detected only once. The ten largest clones take up less than 6% of the sample.

General findings and caveats noted by the study authors: Clinical and demographic metadata were provided uncurated, with the amount varying by source and participant.

About this clone: Its recognized antigen is unknown. Base qualities are not provided; no much larger clone lies one nucleotide away.

Whole blood was collected in K2EDTA tubes by collaborating institutions according to the institutions' own protocols. Collaborator samples were shipped for TCRbeta analysis as frozen whole blood, isolated PBMCs, or DNA extracted from either sample type. Sequencing was carried out using peripheral blood. The source is a woman in her 70s with acute or convalescent COVID-19. The chain is encoded by TRBV5-1 joined to TRBJ1-1, with no reliable assignment of the D segment. The DNA reads TGCGCCAGCAGCTTAGGACTGGTTGCAGAAGCTTTCTTT. It codes for CASSLGLVAEAFF.